This TCR beta chain was recorded in a study of human T cells and chemical hapten exposure. Study in general: Sensitization used 2% DPC on approximately 2 cm by approximately 2 cm upper inner arm skin. Per-sample TCR yields varied mainly from small pooled library volume differences. Study-wide points: Alopecia affecting every donor means their immune response may not match healthy people's.

TCRdb fed the RACE reads into MiXCR, producing one record per CDR3 protein. The profile covers 150,000 to 200,000 distinct CDR3 sequences, with nearly 30% appearing a single time and roughly 3% taken by the ten largest. Sample time point: pre-sensitization, week 0. As to treatment: therapeutic diphenylcyclopropenone sensitization with weekly scalp DPC. Prior to each patch test being applied, blood was drawn. This clonotype was counted a few times. The antigen is unknown. The trim removed 6 bases at V and 6 bases at J, leaving 5 bases unmatched. The CDR3 runs 13 residues. Germline lookup yields CDR1 SQVTM and CDR2 ANQGSEA.

Here the sequenced sample was whole blood, taken in connection with sensitization to the hapten diphenylcyclopropenone (DPC). This clonotype was obtained from a woman aged 25 to 39 with alopecia areata. Some clones in this sample may be carry-over from other donors' samples. The chain employs TRBV29-1 and TRBJ1-5; 10 nucleotides align to TRBD1. CDR3 sequence reads: CSVKGQGGQPQHF. The CDR3 DNA sequence: TGCAGCGTCAAAGGACAGGGGGGTCAGCCCCAGCATTTT.